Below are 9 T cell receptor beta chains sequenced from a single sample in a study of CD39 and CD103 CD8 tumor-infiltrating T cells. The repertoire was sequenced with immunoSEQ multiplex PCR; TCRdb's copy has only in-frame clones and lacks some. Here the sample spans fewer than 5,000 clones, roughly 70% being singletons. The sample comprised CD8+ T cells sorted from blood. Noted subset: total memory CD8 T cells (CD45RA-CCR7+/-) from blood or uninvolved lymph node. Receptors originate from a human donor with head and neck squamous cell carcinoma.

CDR3 amino acids: CASNMPTDPYNEQFF. The CDR3 bases are TGTGCCAGCAACATGCCGACAGACCCTTACAATGAGCAGTTCTTC. This chain uses TRBV7-6 with TRBJ2-1, with D perhaps matching TRBD1 (5 bases). Germline CDR1 SGHVS, CDR2 FNYEAQ. The CDR3 consists of 15 residues. V lost 7 bases to trimming and J lost 4 bases, with 17 bases between them. Complete variable domain (other parts from reference TRBV7-6 and TRBJ2-1): GAGVSQSPRYKVTKRGQDVALRCDPISGHVSLYWYRQALGQGPEFLTYFNYEAQQDKSGLPNDRFSAERPEGSISTLTIQRTEQRDSAMYRCASNMPTDPYNEQFFGPGTRLTVL.

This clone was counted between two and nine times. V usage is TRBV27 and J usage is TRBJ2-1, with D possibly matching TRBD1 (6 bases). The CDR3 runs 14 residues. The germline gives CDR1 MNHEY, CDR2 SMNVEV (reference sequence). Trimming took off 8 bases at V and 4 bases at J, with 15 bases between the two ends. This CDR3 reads CASGDRTAYNEQFF. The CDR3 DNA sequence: TGTGCCAGCGGCGACAGGACGGCATACAATGAGCAGTTCTTC.

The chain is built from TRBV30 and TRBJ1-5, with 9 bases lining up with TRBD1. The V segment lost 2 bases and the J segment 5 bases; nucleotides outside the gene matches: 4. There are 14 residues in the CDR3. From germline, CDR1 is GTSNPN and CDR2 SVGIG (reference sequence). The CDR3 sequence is CAWSKGQGYQPQHF. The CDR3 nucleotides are TGTGCCTGGAGTAAGGGACAGGGTTATCAGCCCCAGCATTTT.

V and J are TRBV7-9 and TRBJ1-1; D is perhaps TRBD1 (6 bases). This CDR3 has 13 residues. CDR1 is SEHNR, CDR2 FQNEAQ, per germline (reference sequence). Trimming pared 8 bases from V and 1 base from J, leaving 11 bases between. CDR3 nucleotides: TGTGCCAGCCAGGGGCCGGCGAACACTGAAGCTTTCTTT. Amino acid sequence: CASQGPANTEAFF.

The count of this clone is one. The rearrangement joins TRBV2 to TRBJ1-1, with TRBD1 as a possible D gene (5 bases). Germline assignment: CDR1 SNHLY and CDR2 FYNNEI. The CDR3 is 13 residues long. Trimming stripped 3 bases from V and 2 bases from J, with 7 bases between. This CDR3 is CASSEGPNTEAFF. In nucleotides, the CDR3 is TGTGCCAGCAGTGAGGGGCCTAACACTGAAGCTTTCTTT. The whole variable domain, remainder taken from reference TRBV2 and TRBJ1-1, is EPEVTQTPSHQVTQMGQEVILRCVPISNHLYFYWYRQILGQKVEFLVSFYNNEISEKSEIFDDQFSVERPDGSNFTLKIRSTKLEDSAMYFCASSEGPNTEAFFGQGTRLTVV.

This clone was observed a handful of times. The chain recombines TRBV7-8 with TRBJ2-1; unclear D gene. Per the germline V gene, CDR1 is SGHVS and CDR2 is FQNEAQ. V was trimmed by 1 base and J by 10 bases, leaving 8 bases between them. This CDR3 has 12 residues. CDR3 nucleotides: TGTGCCAGCAGCTTAGACGTCAGGGAGCAGTTCTTC. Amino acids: CASSLDVREQFF.

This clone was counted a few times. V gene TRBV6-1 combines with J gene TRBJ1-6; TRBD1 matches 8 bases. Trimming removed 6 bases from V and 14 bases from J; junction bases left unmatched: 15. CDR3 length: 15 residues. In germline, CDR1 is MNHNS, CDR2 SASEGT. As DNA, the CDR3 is TGTGCCAGCAGCGAGAAGACAGGGGACATGACTTCCCTCCACTTT. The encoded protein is CASSEKTGDMTSLHF.

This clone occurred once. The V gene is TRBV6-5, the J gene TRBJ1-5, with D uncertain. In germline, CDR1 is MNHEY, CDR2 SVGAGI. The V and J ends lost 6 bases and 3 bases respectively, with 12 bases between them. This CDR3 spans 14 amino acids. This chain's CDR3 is CASSPLGPNQPQHF. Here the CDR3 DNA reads TGTGCCAGCAGCCCCCTAGGTCCCAATCAGCCCCAGCATTTT.

This chain's CDR3 is CASSGLKEANEKLFF. The CDR3 bases are TGTGCCAGCTCTGGCTTAAAGGAGGCTAATGAAAAACTGTTTTTT. The rearrangement uses TRBV11-2 and TRBJ1-4; D unclear. The CDR3 is made up of 15 amino acids. V shed 8 bases and J shed 3 bases, with 16 bases lying between them. The germline V gene encodes CDR1 SGHAT and CDR2 FQNNGV.